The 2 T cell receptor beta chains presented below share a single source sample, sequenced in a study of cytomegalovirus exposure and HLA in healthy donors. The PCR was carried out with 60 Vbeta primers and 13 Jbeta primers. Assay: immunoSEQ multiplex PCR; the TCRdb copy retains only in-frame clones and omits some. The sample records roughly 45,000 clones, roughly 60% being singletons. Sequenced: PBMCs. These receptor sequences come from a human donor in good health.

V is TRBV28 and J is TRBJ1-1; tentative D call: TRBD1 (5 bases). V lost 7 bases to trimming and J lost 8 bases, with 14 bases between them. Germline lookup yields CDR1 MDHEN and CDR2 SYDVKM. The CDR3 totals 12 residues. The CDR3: CASILYGGEAFF. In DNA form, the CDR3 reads TGTGCCAGCATCCTATACGGGGGAGAAGCTTTCTTT.

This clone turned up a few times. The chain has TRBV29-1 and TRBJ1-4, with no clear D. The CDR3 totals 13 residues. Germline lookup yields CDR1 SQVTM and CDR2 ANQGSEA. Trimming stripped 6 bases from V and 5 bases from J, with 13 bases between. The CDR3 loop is CSVGKGGNEKLFF. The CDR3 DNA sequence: TGCAGCGTCGGGAAGGGAGGGAATGAAAAACTGTTTTTT.